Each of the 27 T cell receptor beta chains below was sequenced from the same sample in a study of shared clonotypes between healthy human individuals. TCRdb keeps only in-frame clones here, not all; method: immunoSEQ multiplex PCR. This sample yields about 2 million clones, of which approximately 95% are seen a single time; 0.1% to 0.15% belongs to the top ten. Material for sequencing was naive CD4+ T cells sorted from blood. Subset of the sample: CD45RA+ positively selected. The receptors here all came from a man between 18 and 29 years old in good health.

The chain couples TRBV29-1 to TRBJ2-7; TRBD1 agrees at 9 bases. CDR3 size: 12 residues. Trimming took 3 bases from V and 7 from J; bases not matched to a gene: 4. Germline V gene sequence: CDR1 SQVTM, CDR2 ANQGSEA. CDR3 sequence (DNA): TGCAGCGTTGAGGACAGGGGTTGGGAGCAGTACTTC. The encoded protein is CSVEDRGWEQYF.

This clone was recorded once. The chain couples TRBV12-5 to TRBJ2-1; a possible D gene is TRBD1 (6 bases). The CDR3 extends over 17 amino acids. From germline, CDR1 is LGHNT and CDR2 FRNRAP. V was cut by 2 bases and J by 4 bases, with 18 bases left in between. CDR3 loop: CASGLTLSRTAYNEQFF. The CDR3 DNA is TGTGCTAGTGGTTTGACGCTCTCCAGGACAGCTTACAATGAGCAGTTCTTC.

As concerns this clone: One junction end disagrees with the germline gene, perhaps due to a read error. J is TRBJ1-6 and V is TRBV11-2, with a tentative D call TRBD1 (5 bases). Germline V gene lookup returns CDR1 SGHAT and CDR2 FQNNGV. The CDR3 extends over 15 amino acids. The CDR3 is CASSLEGRWDSPLHF. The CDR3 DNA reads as TGCGCCAGCAGCTTGGAGGGGAGGTGGGATTCACCCCTCCACTTT. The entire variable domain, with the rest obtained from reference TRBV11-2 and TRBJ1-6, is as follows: EAGVAQSPRYKIIEKRQSVAFWCNPISGHATLYWYQQILGQGPKLLIQFQNNGVVDDSQLPKDRFSAERLKGVDSTLKIQPAKLEDSAVYLCASSLEGRWDSPLHFGNGTRLTVT.

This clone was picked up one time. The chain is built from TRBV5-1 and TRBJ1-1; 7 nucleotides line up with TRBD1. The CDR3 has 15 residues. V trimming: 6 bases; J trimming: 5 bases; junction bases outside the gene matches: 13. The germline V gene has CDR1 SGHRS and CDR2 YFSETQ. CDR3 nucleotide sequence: TGCGCCAGCAACAAGGGACAGTCGCGGGGGACTGAAGCTTTCTTT. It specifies CASNKGQSRGTEAFF.

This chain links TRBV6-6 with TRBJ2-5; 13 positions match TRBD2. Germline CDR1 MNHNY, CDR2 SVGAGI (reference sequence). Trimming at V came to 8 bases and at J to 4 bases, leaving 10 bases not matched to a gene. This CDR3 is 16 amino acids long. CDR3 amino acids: CASRYGLAGAGETQYF. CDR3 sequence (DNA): TGTGCCAGCCGCTATGGACTAGCGGGGGCGGGAGAGACCCAGTACTTC.

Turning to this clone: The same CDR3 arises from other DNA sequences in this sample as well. CDR3 loop: CASSLGLAGGTGELFF. The CDR3 DNA is TGTGCCAGCAGCTTGGGACTAGCGGGGGGCACCGGGGAGCTGTTTTTT. The chain links TRBV5-4 to TRBJ2-2; 13 bases line up with TRBD2. CDR3 length: 16 residues. J gave up 4 bases and V 0 bases, and 0 bases lay outside the gene matches. CDR1 is SGHNT, CDR2 YYREEE, per germline (reference sequence).

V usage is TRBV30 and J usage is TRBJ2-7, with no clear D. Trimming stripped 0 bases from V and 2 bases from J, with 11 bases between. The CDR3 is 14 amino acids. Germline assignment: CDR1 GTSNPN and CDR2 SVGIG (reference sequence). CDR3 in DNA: TGTGCCTGGAGTGTTCTACCGGGCCCCTACGAGCAGTACTTC. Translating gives CAWSVLPGPYEQYF.

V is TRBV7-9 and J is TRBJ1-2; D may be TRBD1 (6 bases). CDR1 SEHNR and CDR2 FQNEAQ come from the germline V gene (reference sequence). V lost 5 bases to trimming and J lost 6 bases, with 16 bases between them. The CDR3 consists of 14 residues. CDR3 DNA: TGTGCCAGCAGCCCCGCGGGGGCACTGGATGGCTACACCTTC. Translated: CASSPAGALDGYTF.

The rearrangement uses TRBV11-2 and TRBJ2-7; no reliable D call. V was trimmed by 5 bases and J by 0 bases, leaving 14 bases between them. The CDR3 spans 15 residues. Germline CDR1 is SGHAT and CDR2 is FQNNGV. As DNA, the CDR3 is TGTGCCAGCAGCGAACCCGGACGGAACTCCTACGAGCAGTACTTC. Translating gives CASSEPGRNSYEQYF. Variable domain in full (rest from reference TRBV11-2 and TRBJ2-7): EAGVAQSPRYKIIEKRQSVAFWCNPISGHATLYWYQQILGQGPKLLIQFQNNGVVDDSQLPKDRFSAERLKGVDSTLKIQPAKLEDSAVYLCASSEPGRNSYEQYFGPGTRLTVT.

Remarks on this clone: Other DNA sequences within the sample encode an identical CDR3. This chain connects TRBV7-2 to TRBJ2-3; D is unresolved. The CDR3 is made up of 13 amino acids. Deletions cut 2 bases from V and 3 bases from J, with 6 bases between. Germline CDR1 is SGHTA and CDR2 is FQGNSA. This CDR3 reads CASSLTYTDTQYF. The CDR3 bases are TGTGCCAGCAGCTTAACCTATACAGATACGCAGTATTTT. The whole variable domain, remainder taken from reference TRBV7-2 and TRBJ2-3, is GAGVSQSPSNKVTEKGKDVELRCDPISGHTALYWYRQSLGQGLEFLIYFQGNSAPDKSGLPSDRFSAERTGGSVSTLTIQRTQQEDSAVYLCASSLTYTDTQYFGPGTRLTVL.

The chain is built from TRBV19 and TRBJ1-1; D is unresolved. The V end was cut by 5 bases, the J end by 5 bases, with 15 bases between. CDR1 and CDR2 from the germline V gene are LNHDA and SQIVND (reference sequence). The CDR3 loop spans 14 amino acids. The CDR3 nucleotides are TGTGCCAGTAGTTCACGCATTGAGCGGACTGAAGCTTTCTTT. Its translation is CASSSRIERTEAFF.

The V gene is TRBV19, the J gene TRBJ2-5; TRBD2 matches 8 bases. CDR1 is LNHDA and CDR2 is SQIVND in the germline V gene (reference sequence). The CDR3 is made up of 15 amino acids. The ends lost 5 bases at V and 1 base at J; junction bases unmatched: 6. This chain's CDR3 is CASSDSGGIQETQYF. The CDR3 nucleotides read TGTGCCAGTAGTGACAGCGGGGGCATCCAAGAGACCCAGTACTTC. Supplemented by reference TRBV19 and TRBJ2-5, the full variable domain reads DGGITQSPKYLFRKEGQNVTLSCEQNLNHDAMYWYRQDPGQGLRLIYYSQIVNDFQKGDIAEGYSVSREKKESFPLTVTSAQKNPTAFYLCASSDSGGIQETQYFGPGTRLLVL.

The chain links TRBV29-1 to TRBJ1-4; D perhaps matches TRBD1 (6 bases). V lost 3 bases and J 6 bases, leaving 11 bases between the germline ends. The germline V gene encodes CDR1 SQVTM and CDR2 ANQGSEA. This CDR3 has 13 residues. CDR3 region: CSVDGRGDEKLFF. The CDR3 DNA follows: TGCAGCGTTGACGGCAGGGGCGATGAAAAACTGTTTTTT.

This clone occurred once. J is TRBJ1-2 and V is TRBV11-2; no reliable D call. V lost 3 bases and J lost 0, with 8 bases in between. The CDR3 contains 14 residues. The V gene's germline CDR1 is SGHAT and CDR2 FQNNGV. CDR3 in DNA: TGTGCCAGCAGCTTCCCAAGAGCTAACTATGGCTACACCTTC. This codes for CASSFPRANYGYTF.

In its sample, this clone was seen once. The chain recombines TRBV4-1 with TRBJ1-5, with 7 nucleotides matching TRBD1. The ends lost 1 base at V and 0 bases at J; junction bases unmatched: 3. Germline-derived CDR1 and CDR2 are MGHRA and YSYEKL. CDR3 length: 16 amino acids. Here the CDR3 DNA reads TGCGCCAGCAGCCAAGTGACAGGGAATAGCAATCAGCCCCAGCATTTT. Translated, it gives CASSQVTGNSNQPQHF.

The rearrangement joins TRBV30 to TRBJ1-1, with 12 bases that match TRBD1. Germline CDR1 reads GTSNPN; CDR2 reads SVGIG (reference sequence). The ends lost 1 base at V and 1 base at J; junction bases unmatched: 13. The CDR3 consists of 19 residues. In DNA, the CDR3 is TGTGCCTGGAGTGGAAGGTGGGACAGGGGGCGCCGGGAGAACACTGAAGCTTTCTTT. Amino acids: CAWSGRWDRGRRENTEAFF.

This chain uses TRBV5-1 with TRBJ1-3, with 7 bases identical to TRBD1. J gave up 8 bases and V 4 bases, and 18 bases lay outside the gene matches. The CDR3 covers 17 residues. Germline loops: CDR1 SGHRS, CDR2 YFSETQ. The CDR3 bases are TGCGCCAGCAGCAGGGCCTATCAGGGGGTAGGTGAAGACACCATATATTTT. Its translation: CASSRAYQGVGEDTIYF.

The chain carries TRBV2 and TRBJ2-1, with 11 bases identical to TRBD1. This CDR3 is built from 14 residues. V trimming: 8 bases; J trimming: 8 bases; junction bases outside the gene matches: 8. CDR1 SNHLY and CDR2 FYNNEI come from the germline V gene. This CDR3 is CASSGQGAIDEQFF. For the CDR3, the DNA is TGTGCCAGCTCCGGACAGGGGGCAATAGATGAGCAGTTCTTC. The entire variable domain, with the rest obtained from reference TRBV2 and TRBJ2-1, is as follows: EPEVTQTPSHQVTQMGQEVILRCVPISNHLYFYWYRQILGQKVEFLVSFYNNEISEKSEIFDDQFSVERPDGSNFTLKIRSTKLEDSAMYFCASSGQGAIDEQFFGPGTRLTVL.

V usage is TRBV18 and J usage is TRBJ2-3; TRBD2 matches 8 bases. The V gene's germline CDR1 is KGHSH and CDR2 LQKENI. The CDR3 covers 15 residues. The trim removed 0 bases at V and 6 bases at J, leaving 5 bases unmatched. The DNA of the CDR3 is TGTGCCAGCTCACCACCGTCGGGGGGGCTTGATACGCAGTATTTT. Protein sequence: CASSPPSGGLDTQYF.

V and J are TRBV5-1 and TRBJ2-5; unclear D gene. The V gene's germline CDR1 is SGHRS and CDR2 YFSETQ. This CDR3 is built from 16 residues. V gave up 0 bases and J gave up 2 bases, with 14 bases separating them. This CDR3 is CASSLVVGRGQETQYF. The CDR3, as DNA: TGCGCCAGCAGCTTGGTAGTAGGCAGAGGACAAGAGACCCAGTACTTC.

This CDR3 is CARTGTGENSPLHF. The CDR3 DNA follows: TGTGCTAGGACCGGGACAGGGGAAAATTCACCCCTCCACTTT. The genes are TRBV7-7 and TRBJ1-6, with 10 bases fitting TRBD1. This CDR3 is built from 14 residues. Germline V gene lookup returns CDR1 SSHAT and CDR2 FNYEAQ (reference sequence).

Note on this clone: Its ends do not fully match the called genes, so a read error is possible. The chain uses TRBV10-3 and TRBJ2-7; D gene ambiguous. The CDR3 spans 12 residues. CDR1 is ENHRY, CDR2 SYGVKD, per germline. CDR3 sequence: CASSLGEYGQYF. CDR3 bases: TGTGCCAGCTCCCTAGGCGAGTACGGGCAGTACTTC.

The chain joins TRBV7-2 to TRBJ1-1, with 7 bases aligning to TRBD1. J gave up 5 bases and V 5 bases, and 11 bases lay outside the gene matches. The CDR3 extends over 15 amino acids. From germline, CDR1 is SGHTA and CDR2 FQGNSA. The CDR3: CASSPSQGQVTEAFF. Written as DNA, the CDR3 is TGTGCCAGCAGCCCCTCACAGGGGCAGGTTACTGAAGCTTTCTTT.

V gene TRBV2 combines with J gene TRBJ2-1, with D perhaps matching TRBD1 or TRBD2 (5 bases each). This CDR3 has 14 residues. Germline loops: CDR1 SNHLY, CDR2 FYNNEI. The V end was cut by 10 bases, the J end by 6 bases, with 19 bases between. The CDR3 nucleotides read TGTGCCAACGACCGGGACGCCAGGACCAATGAGCAGTTCTTC. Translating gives CANDRDARTNEQFF.

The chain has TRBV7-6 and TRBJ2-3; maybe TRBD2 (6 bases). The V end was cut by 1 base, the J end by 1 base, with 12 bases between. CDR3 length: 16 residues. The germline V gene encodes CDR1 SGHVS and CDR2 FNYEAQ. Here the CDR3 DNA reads TGTGCCAGCAGCTTAGTGCGTGCGGGGCGCACAGATACGCAGTATTTT. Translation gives CASSLVRAGRTDTQYF.

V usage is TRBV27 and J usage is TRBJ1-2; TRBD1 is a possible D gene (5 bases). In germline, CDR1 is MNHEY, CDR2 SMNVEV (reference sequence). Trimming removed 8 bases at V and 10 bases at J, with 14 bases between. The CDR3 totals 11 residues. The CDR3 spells CASGTDRTYTF. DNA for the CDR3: TGTGCCAGCGGGACGGATAGAACCTACACCTTC.

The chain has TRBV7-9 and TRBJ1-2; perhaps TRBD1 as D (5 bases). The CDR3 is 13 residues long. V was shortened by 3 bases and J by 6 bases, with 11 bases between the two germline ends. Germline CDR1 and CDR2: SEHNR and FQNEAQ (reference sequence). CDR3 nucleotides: TGTGCCAGCAGCTTGCAGGGTTCCCATGGCTACACCTTC. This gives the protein CASSLQGSHGYTF.